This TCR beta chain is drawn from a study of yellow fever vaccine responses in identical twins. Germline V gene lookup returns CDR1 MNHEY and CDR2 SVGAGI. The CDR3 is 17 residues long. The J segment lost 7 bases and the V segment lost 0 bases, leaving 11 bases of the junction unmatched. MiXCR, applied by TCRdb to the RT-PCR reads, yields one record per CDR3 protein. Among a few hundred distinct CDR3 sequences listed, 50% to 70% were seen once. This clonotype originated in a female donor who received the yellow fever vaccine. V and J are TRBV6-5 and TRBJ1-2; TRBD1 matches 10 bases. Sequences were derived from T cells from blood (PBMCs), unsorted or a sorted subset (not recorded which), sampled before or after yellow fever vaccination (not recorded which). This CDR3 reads CASSYSIRDRGAFGYTF. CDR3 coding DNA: TGTGCCAGCAGTTACTCGATCCGGGACAGGGGTGCGTTTGGCTACACCTTC.